This T cell receptor beta chain was sequenced during a study of CD8 T cells in Susac syndrome. Reverse transcription used about 0.45 to 1 ug RNA and random hexamers. TCRdb fed the immunoSEQ multiplex PCR reads into MiXCR, producing one record per CDR3 protein. The sample includes 350,000 to 550,000 distinct CDR3 sequences, 75% to 90% of them seen just once. The germline V gene has CDR1 MNHEY and CDR2 SVGAGI. Trimming stripped 0 bases from V and 6 bases from J, with 15 bases between. This CDR3 comprises 15 residues. The sample consisted of CD8+ T cells from PBMCs. This chain uses TRBV6-5 with TRBJ2-7, with D possibly called TRBD1 or TRBD2 (5 bases each). This sequence was found in a human donor with multiple sclerosis. This CDR3 reads CASSYSGLGTGEQYF. CDR3 coding DNA: TGTGCCAGCAGTTACTCCGGACTGGGGACGGGCGAGCAGTACTTC.